This record covers a single TCR beta chain. This receptor's antigen is unknown. No quality values exist for individual bases; no much larger clone is one base distant. V trim: 6 bases; J trim: 5 bases; unmatched bases: 7. CDR1 and CDR2 are drawn from the germline V gene: SNHLY, FYNNEI. The CDR3 numbers 14 residues from cysteine through phenylalanine. The only DNA kept is the CDR3, 42 bases in frame from the first base. This entry comes from a study of blood T cell repertoires in COVID-19 (dated by TCRdb to about 2020). Regarding the study in general: Samples from collaborators originated in the United States, Italy and Spain and spanned both the acute and convalescent phases of COVID-19. The material from the prospective study consisted of cDNA or gDNA derived from T cells, B-cell-depleted T cells, or PBMCs. Deeply sampled blood TCRbeta repertoires from subjects exposed to, actively infected with, or recovered from COVID-19 were included in the dataset. A freely available public database, intended as a resource for researchers studying the immune response to SARS-CoV-2, is where the repertoires were released. Samples were obtained from the ongoing ImmuneRACE study (first 160 participants) and from roughly 1,300 subjects provided by 6 global collaborators. Sample metadata almost always included a de-identified subject ID, COVID-19 status, age in years and sex. Where HLA class I and class II types were available, the types were taken from metadata supplied by the sample provider, not from assay-based typing. What the work shows at the level of the full study, not this receptor alone: How much clinical and demographic metadata was included differed by source and by participant, and the metadata was provided uncurated.

The collaborating institutions used their own protocols to collect whole blood in K2EDTA tubes. For TCRbeta analysis, collaborator samples were shipped as frozen whole blood, as isolated PBMCs, or as DNA extracted from either sample type. TCRbeta CDR3 regions were amplified from genomic DNA using the immunoSEQ Assay, a bias-controlled multiplex PCR. From the authors' description of their analysis: The number of nucleated cells in each sample was estimated by amplification of reference gene primers within the assay. To quantify the absolute abundance of each unique TCRbeta CDR3 rearrangement, sequence reads were collapsed and filtered. For each sample, productive Simpson clonality was calculated as the square root of Simpson's diversity index over productive rearrangements. Not all clones reach the TCRdb copy of this immuneACCESS table, which keeps in-frame sequences only. Checked studies attribute under half of the gap to unresolved V genes and leave the rest unexplained. V and J calls and clone size are as listed in that table; D and trimming were resolved from the DNA. This sample lists approximately 100,000 clones; roughly 80% were detected once. The ten largest clones capture 9.5% to 12% of the sample.

This receptor was taken from a woman at least 80 years old with acute or convalescent COVID-19. The chain links TRBV2 with TRBJ2-5; TRBD2 matches 9 bases in the middle. Sequencing was done on a sample of peripheral blood. The DNA sequence is given as TGTGCCAGCAGCGCCAGCGGGGGGCGGGAGACCCAGTACTTC. This encodes CASSASGGRETQYF.